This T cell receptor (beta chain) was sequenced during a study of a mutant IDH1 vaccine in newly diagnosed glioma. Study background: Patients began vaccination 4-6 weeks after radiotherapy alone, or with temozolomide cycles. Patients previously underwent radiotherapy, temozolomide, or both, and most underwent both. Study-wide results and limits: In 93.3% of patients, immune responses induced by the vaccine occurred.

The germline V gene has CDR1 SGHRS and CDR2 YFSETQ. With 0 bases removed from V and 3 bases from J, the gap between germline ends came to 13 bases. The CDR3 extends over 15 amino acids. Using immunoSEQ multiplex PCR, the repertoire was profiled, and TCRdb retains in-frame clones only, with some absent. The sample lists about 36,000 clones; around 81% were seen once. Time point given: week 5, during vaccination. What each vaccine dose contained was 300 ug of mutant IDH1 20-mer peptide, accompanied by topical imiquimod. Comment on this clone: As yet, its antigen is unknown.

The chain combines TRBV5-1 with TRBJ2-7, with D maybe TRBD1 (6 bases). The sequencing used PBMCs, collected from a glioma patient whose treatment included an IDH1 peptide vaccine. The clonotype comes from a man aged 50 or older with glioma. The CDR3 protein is CASSLGQVVDYEQYF. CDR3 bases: TGCGCCAGCAGCTTGGGACAGGTTGTGGACTACGAGCAGTACTTC.